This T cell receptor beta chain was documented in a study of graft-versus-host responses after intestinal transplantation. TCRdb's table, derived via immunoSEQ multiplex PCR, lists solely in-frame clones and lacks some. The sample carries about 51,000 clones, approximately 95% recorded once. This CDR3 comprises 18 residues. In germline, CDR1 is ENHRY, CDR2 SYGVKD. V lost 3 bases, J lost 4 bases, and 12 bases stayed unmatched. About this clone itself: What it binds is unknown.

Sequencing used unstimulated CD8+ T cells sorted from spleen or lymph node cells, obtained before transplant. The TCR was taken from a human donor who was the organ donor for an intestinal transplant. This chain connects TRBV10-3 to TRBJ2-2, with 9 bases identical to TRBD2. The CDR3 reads CAISDLGLAHVFTGELFF. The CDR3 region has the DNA TGTGCCATCAGTGACCTCGGACTAGCGCACGTCTTCACCGGGGAGCTGTTTTTT.